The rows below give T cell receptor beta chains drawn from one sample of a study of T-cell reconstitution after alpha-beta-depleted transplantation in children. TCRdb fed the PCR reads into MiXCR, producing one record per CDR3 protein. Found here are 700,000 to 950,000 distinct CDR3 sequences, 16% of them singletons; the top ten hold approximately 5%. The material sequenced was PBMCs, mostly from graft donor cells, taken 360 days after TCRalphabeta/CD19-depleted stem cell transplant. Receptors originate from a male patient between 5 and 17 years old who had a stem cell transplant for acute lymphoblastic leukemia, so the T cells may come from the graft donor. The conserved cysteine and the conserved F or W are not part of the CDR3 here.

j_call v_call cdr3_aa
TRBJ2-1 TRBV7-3 ASSFVSGREGVDEQF
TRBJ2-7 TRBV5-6 ASSLTFPGLEQY
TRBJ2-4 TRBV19 ASSIAPDSVVG
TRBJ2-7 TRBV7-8 ASRPKGQYFEQY
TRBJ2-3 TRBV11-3 ASSLGGGAGTDTQY
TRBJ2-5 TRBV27 ASSFGTFGGETQY
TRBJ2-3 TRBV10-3 AISAGFGTDTQY
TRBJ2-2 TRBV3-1 ASSREPPWTGELF
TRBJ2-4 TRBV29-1 SVDGGEVNIQY
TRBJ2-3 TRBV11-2 ASSLWRSSGRASDTQY
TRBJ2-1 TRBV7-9 ASSLGLAGLNEQF
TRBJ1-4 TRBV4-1 ASSQVPTGPGF
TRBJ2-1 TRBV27 ASRPGGARLYNEQF
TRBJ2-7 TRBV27 ASSRRDSAYEQY
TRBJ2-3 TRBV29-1 SVERLGSQY
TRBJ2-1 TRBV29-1 SVEGARDRYNEQF
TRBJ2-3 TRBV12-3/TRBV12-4 ASSPTGDWSDTQY
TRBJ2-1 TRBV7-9 ASSFAFPRQGSNLDEQF
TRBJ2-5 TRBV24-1 ATSDPLAVGETQY
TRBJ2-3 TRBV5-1 ASSLSSCGSSDTQY
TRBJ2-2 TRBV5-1 ASSSSGELF
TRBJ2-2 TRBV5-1 ASSLGTGNTGELF
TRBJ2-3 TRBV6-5 ASSYGANTDTQY
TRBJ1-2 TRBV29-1 SVEGEGDNPYGYT
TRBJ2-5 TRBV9 ASSVSGRETQY
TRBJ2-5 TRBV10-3 AISEWRERETQY
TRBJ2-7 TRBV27 ASSPSRNSYEQY
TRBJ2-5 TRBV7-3 ASSLRQAGEGETQY
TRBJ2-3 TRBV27 ASRYRTVGTDTQY
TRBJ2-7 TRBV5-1 ASSYFGAGYEQY
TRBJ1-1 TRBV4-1 ASSLHRVQNTEAF
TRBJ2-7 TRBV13 ASSLAGTFQLYEQY
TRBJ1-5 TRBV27 ASSFLDGIYSNQPQH